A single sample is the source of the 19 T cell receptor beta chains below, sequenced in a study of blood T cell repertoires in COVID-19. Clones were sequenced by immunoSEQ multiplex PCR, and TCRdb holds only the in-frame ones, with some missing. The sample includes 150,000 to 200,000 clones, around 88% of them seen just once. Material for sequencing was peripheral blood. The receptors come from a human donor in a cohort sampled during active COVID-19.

CDR3 nucleotides: TGTGCCAGCAGCTCCTCGGAGGGACGAAGCGAGCAGTACTTC. The encoded protein is CASSSSEGRSEQYF. The chain links TRBV7-9 to TRBJ2-7, with a possible D match to TRBD2 (6 bases). The V end lost 4 bases, the J end lost 6 bases, and 16 bases lay between the germline ends. The CDR3 consists of 14 residues. Germline-derived CDR1 and CDR2 are SEHNR and FQNEAQ (reference sequence).

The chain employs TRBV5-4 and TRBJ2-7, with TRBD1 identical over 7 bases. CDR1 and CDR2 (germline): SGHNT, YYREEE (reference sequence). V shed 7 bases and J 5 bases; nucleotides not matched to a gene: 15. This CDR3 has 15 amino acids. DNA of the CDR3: TGTGCCAGCCGTGATCTCAGACAGGGCTATAACGAGCAGTACTTC. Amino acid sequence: CASRDLRQGYNEQYF.

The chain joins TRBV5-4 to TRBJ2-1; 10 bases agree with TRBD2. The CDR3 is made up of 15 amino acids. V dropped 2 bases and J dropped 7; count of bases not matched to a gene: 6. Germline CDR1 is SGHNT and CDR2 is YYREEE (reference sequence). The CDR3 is CASSLTSGDWNEQFF. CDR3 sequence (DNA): TGTGCCAGCAGCTTAACTAGCGGGGATTGGAATGAGCAGTTCTTC.

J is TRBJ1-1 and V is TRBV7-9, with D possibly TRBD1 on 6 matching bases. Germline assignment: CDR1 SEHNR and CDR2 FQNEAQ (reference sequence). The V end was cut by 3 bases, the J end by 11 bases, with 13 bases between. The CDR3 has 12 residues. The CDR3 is CASSFEGQGAFF. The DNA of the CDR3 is TGTGCCAGCAGCTTCGAGGGACAAGGGGCTTTCTTT. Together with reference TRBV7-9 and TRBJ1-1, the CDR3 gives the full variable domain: DTGVSQNPRHKITKRGQNVTFRCDPISEHNRLYWYRQTLGQGPEFLTYFQNEAQLEKSRLLSDRFSAERPKGSFSTLEIQRTEQGDSAMYLCASSFEGQGAFFGQGTRLTVV.

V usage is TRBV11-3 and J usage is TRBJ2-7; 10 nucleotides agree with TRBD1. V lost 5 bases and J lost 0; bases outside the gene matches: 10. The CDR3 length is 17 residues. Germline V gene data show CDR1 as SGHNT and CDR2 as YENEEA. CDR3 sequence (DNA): TGTGCCAGCAGCCCCGGCACCGGGACAGGGGTCTCCTACGAGCAGTACTTC. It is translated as CASSPGTGTGVSYEQYF.

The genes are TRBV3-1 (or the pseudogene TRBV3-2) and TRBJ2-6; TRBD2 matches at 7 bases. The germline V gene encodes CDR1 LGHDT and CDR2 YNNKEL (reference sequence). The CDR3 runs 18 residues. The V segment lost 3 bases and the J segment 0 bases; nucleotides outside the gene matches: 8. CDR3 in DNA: TGTGCCAGCAGCCAGATAGCGGGTCTAAGCTCTGGGGCCAACGTCCTGACTTTC. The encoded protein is CASSQIAGLSSGANVLTF.

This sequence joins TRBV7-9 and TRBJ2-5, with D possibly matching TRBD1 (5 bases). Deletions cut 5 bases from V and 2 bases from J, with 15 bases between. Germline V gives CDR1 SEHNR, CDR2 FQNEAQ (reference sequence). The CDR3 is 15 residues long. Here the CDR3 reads CASSLHGAGQETQYF. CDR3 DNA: TGTGCCAGCAGCCTGCATGGGGCAGGGCAAGAGACCCAGTACTTC.

The CDR3 nucleotides are TGTGCCAGCAGGAGGGCCGGGGCCAACGTCCTGACTTTC. Its protein is CASRRAGANVLTF. J is TRBJ2-6 and V is TRBV6-5, with D maybe TRBD2 (5 bases). This CDR3 has 13 amino acids. Trimming shortened V by 6 bases and J by 4 bases, and 7 bases separated the two germline ends. Germline CDR1 reads MNHEY; CDR2 reads SVGAGI.

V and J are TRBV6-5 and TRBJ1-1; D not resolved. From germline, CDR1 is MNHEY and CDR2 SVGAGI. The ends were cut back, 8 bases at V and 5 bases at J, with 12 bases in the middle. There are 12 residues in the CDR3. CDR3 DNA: TGTGCCAGCTGGCTTGTGGAGACTGAAGCTTTCTTT. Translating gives CASWLVETEAFF.

CDR3 residues: CASSTSSVTGELFF. CDR3 nucleotide sequence: TGTGCCAGCAGCACTTCTAGCGTCACCGGGGAGCTGTTTTTT. The chain couples TRBV9 to TRBJ2-2, with a possible D match to TRBD2 (6 bases). Trimming took 4 bases from V and 4 from J, leaving 11 bases between them. The CDR3 consists of 14 residues. CDR1 is SGDLS and CDR2 is YYNGEE in the germline V gene.

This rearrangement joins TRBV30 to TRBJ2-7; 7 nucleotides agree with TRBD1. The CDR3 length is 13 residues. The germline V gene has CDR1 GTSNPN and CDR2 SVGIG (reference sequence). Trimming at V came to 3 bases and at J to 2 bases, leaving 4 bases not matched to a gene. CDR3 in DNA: TGTGCCTGGAGAACGACAGGGACCTACGAGCAGTACTTC. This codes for CAWRTTGTYEQYF. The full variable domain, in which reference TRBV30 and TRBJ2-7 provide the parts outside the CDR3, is SQTIHQWPATLVQPVGSPLSLECTVEGTSNPNLYWYRQAAGRGLQLLFYSVGIGQISSEVPQNLSASRPQDRQFILSSKKLLLSDSGFYLCAWRTTGTYEQYFGPGTRLTVT.

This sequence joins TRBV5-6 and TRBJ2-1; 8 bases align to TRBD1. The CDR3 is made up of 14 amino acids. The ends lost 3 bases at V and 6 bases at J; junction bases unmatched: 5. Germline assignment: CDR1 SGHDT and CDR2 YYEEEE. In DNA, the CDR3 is TGTGCCAGCAGCTCGACAGGGGCGGGCAATGAGCAGTTCTTC. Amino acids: CASSSTGAGNEQFF. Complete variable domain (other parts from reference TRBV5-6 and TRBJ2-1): DAGVTQSPTHLIKTRGQQVTLRCSPKSGHDTVSWYQQALGQGPQFIFQYYEEEERQRGNFPDRFSGHQFPNYSSELNVNALLLGDSALYLCASSSTGAGNEQFFGPGTRLTVL.

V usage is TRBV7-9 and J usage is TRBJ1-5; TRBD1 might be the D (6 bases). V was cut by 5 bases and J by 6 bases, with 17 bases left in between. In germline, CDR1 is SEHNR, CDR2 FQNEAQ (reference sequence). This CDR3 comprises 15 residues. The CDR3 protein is CASSPLTGSGQPQHF. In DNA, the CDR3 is TGTGCCAGCAGCCCACTTACAGGGTCGGGTCAGCCCCAGCATTTT.

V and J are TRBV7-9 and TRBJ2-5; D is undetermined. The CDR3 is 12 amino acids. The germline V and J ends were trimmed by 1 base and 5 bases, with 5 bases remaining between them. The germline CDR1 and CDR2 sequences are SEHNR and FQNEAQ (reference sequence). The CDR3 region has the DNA TGTGCCAGCAGCTTAGACAGCGAGACCCAGTACTTC. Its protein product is CASSLDSETQYF.

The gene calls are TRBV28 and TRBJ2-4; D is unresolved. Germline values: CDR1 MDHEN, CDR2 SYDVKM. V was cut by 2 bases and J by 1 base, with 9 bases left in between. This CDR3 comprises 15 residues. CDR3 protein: CASSLPGVAKNIQYF. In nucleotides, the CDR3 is TGTGCCAGCAGTTTACCAGGTGTGGCCAAAAACATTCAGTACTTC. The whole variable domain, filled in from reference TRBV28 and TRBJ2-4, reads DVKVTQSSRYLVKRTGEKVFLECVQDMDHENMFWYRQDPGLGLRLIYFSYDVKMKEKGDIPEGYSVSREKKERFSLILESASTNQTSMYLCASSLPGVAKNIQYFGAGTRLSVL.

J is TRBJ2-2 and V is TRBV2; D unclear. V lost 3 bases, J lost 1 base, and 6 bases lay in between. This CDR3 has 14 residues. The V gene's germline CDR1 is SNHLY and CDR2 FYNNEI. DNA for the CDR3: TGTGCCAGCAGTGAGCGAGGGAACACCGGGGAGCTGTTTTTT. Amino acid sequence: CASSERGNTGELFF.

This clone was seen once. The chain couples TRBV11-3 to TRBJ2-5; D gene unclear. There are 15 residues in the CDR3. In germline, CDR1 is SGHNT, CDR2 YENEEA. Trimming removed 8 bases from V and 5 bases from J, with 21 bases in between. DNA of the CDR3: TGTGCCAGCCGCGCTACCCCCGCTAATATCGAGACCCAGTACTTC. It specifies CASRATPANIETQYF.

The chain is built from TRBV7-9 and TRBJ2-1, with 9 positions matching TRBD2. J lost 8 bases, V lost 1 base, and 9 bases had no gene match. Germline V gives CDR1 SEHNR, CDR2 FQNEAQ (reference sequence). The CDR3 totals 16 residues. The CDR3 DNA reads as TGTGCCAGCAGCTTAGGCAGCGGGGGGCTTGGGGATGAGCAGTTCTTC. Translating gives CASSLGSGGLGDEQFF.

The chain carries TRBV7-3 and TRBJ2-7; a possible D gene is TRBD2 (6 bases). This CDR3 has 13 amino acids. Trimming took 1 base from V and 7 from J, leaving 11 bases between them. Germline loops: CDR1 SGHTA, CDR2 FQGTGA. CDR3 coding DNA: TGTGCCAGCAGCTTAAGAGCGGGTAGGGAGCAGTACTTC. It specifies CASSLRAGREQYF.